The 8 T cell receptor beta chains listed next were all sequenced from one sample in a study of blood T cell repertoires in COVID-19. The repertoire was sequenced with immunoSEQ multiplex PCR; TCRdb's copy has only in-frame clones and lacks some. The sample shows about 150,000 clones, around 83% of them seen only once. Sequences were obtained from peripheral blood. The receptors here all came from a woman between 45 and 65 years old with acute or convalescent COVID-19.

The chain is built from TRBV11-3 and TRBJ2-3; weak D call: TRBD2 (5 bases). This CDR3 spans 16 amino acids. V dropped 1 base and J dropped 0 bases, with 11 bases sitting between them. Germline values: CDR1 SGHNT, CDR2 YENEEA. CDR3 loop: CASSLGAVSSTDTQYF. Written as DNA, the CDR3 is TGTGCCAGCAGCTTAGGAGCGGTTTCTAGCACAGATACGCAGTATTTT. Complete variable domain (other parts from reference TRBV11-3 and TRBJ2-3): EAGVVQSPRYKIIEKKQPVAFWCNPISGHNTLYWYLQNLGQGPELLIRYENEEAVDDSQLPKDRFSAERLKGVDSTLKIQPAELGDSAVYLCASSLGAVSSTDTQYFGPGTRLTVL.

The rearrangement joins TRBV5-1 to TRBJ2-1; 10 bases map to TRBD1. This CDR3 is built from 15 residues. CDR1 is SGHRS and CDR2 is YFSETQ in the germline V gene. V gave up 5 bases and J gave up 6 bases; unmatched junction bases: 8. Written as DNA, the CDR3 is TGCGCCAGCAGGACCGGGACAGGGGCAGTCAATGAGCAGTTCTTC. It specifies CASRTGTGAVNEQFF.

The sample holds one count of this clone. The chain links TRBV7-2 to TRBJ1-1; D may be TRBD1 (5 bases). Germline assignment: CDR1 SGHTA and CDR2 FQGNSA. The CDR3 spans 14 residues. V was cut by 3 bases and J by 0 bases, with 8 bases left in between. CDR3 nucleotide sequence: TGTGCCAGCAGCTTTTTACAGGTGAACACTGAAGCTTTCTTT. Residues: CASSFLQVNTEAFF.

V and J are TRBV2 and TRBJ1-1, with 8 bases lining up with TRBD1. V lost 2 bases and J lost 2; bases outside the gene matches: 4. This CDR3 has 15 amino acids. The germline V gene has CDR1 SNHLY and CDR2 FYNNEI. CDR3 sequence (DNA): TGTGCCAGCAGTGAATTAGGACAGGGAAACACTGAAGCTTTCTTT. The encoded protein is CASSELGQGNTEAFF.

The chain uses TRBV10-1 and TRBJ1-1, with D unresolved. This CDR3 has 15 residues. Trimming removed 0 bases at V and 2 bases at J, with 10 bases between. The V gene's germline CDR1 is WNHNN and CDR2 SYGVQD (reference sequence). The CDR3 protein is CASSESGGANTEAFF. CDR3 bases: TGCGCCAGCAGTGAGTCCGGCGGAGCAAACACTGAAGCTTTCTTT.

The chain is built from TRBV7-6 and TRBJ1-6, with TRBD1 matching over 7 bases. This CDR3 contains 15 residues. Germline values: CDR1 SGHVS, CDR2 FNYEAQ. The ends lost 5 bases at V and 6 bases at J; junction bases unmatched: 7. The CDR3 nucleotides are TGTGCCAGCAGCCCGACAGGGAGCGGTAATTCACCCCTCCACTTT. Translating gives CASSPTGSGNSPLHF.

CDR3 amino acids: CASSLIAGGEQYF. DNA of the CDR3: TGTGCCAGCAGTCTTATAGCGGGAGGGGAGCAGTACTTC. The V and J genes are TRBV2 and TRBJ2-7; 11 bases map to TRBD2. J lost 7 bases, V lost 5 bases, and 4 bases had no gene match. The CDR3 runs 13 residues. The germline V gene has CDR1 SNHLY and CDR2 FYNNEI.

The gene calls are TRBV5-4 and TRBJ2-5; TRBD2 agrees at 9 bases. The CDR3 is 14 residues long. CDR1 SGHNT and CDR2 YYREEE come from the germline V gene (reference sequence). Trimming removed 4 bases from V and 8 bases from J; junction bases left unmatched: 9. The CDR3 region has the DNA TGTGCCAGCAGCCGGACTAGCGAGGGAGTTACCCAGTACTTC. Protein: CASSRTSEGVTQYF.